This T cell receptor beta chain originates from a study of OX40 agonist ivuxolimab in advanced cancers. About the study: Patients received ivuxolimab, an agonistic anti-OX40 (CD134) antibody.

Germline V gene sequence: CDR1 SGHVS, CDR2 FNYEAQ. V gave up 1 base and J gave up 4 bases; unmatched junction bases: 8. The CDR3 runs 17 residues. The protocol was immunoSEQ multiplex PCR, while the TCRdb copy is restricted to in-frame clones and leaves out a portion. The sample has 100,000 or so clones; approximately 94% are singletons. Study-wide findings and caveats: Blood T cells, both CD4+ and CD8+, expanded clonally by week 6 at 0.1 to 3.0 mg/kg. Antigen specificity remained undetermined for the expanded peripheral T cells.

To note about this clone: Antigen: not known.

This receptor was taken from an adult with an advanced solid tumor such as melanoma, head and neck, liver or kidney cancer. V is TRBV7-6 and J is TRBJ2-2; 8 bases fit TRBD2. The sequences come from CD4+ or CD8+ T cells sorted from blood, collected in a trial of the OX40 agonist ivuxolimab. The CDR3, as DNA: TGTGCCAGCAGCTTAGTTTCCGGGAGGGCCTCCACCGGGGAGCTGTTTTTT. Translated, it gives CASSLVSGRASTGELFF.